This is a list of T cell receptor beta chains from one sample in a study of OX40 agonist ivuxolimab in advanced cancers. Some clones are missing from TCRdb's copy, which holds only in-frame ones; the method was immunoSEQ multiplex PCR. The sample has approximately 94,000 clones, approximately 90% seen once. Source: CD4+ or CD8+ T cells sorted from blood, taken in a trial of the OX40 agonist ivuxolimab. Receptor source: an adult with an advanced solid tumor such as melanoma, head and neck, liver or kidney cancer. The CDR3 runs from the conserved cysteine through the conserved F or W. D genes are given only for firm matches. Some rows have no size entry. The others give once, few or many, or a class for an expanded clone.

CDR3nt | CDR3aa | j_gene | d_gene | abundance | v_gene
TGTGCCAGCAGCTTAGTAGCGACAGGGGTCTCCAGGAACACTGAAGCTTTCTTT | CASSLVATGVSRNTEAFF | TRBJ1-1 | TRBD1 | once | TRBV7-2
TGTGCCAGACGGGCCTCGGGGGCCAATGAGCAGTTCTTC | CARRASGANEQFF | TRBJ2-1 | NA | once | TRBV2
TGTGCCAGCAGTGGACCGGGACTAGCGGGATCAGATACGCAGTATTTT | CASSGPGLAGSDTQYF | TRBJ2-3 | TRBD2 | NA | TRBV28
TGTGCCAGCAGTCGACTAGCGGGAGGACCCTACAATGAGCAGTTCTTC | CASSRLAGGPYNEQFF | TRBJ2-1 | TRBD2 | NA | TRBV2
TGTGCCAGCAGCGACGGGGGCATTCAGTACTTC | CASSDGGIQYF | TRBJ2-4 | NA | NA | TRBV9
TGTGCCAGCTCACCAAGACAGGGGATGAATCAGCCCCAGCATTTT | CASSPRQGMNQPQHF | TRBJ1-5 | TRBD1 | NA | TRBV18
TGTGCCTGGAGTGTATCACGGTCTAGCGGGAGTGCCTACAATGAGCAGTTCTTC | CAWSVSRSSGSAYNEQFF | TRBJ2-1 | TRBD2 | NA | TRBV30
TGCGCCAGCAGCTCCCGGGGGCAGGGTGGCGCTGGGGCCAACGTCCTGACTTTC | CASSSRGQGGAGANVLTF | TRBJ2-6 | NA | NA | TRBV5-1
TGTGCCAGCAGTGCCCTTGGGAGGGCCGGCTCGGATGAGCAGTTCTTC | CASSALGRAGSDEQFF | TRBJ2-1 | TRBD2 | NA | TRBV25-1
TGCGCCAGCAGTGTCGGGAACAGTCACTACGAGCAGTACTTC | CASSVGNSHYEQYF | TRBJ2-7 | NA | NA | TRBV10-1
TGTGCCAGCAGCTTACAGGGGGCTCAGCCCCAGCATTTT | CASSLQGAQPQHF | TRBJ1-5 | TRBD1 | NA | TRBV7-2
TGTGCCAGCAGTTTTGAGATTAGGGTACGGGCAGCCCAGCATTTT | CASSFEIRVRAAQHF | TRBJ1-5 | NA | NA | TRBV28
TGTGCCAGCAGGCGACTAGGGGGGGAAGATACGCAGTATTTT | CASRRLGGEDTQYF | TRBJ2-3 | NA | NA | TRBV6-5
TGTGCCAGCAGTTTCTCCTGGACAGGGATCTACAATGAGCAGTTCTTC | CASSFSWTGIYNEQFF | TRBJ2-1 | TRBD1 | NA | TRBV28
TGCGCCACCCGGGGGGGCCCTGGGGCCAACGTCCTGACTTTC | CATRGGPGANVLTF | TRBJ2-6 | TRBD2 | NA | TRBV5-1
TGTGCCAGCAGCTTACGGGACGGAAACTATGGCTACACCTTC | CASSLRDGNYGYTF | TRBJ1-2 | NA | NA | TRBV13
TGCAGTGCTATGGAAGTCTATGGCTACACCTTC | CSAMEVYGYTF | TRBJ1-2 | NA | few | TRBV20-1
TGTGCCAGCAGCCCCCGCGGGAAAGAGACCCAGTACTTC | CASSPRGKETQYF | TRBJ2-5 | NA | NA | TRBV7-6
TGTGCCAGCAGCGCCCCAACGACTGGCTCCTACAATGAGCAGTTCTTC | CASSAPTTGSYNEQFF | TRBJ2-1 | NA | once | TRBV28
TGTGCCTGGAGTGTTCCCTTACGAGCTTTCTTT | CAWSVPLRAFF | TRBJ1-1 | NA | NA | TRBV30
TGTGCCAGTAGATCCCCCGAGGGCGGGAGGGCCTACAATGAGCAGTTCTTC | CASRSPEGGRAYNEQFF | TRBJ2-1 | TRBD2 | NA | TRBV19
TGTGCCAGCAGGCCTAGGAGGCAGCCCCAGCATTTT | CASRPRRQPQHF | TRBJ1-5 | NA | NA | TRBV28